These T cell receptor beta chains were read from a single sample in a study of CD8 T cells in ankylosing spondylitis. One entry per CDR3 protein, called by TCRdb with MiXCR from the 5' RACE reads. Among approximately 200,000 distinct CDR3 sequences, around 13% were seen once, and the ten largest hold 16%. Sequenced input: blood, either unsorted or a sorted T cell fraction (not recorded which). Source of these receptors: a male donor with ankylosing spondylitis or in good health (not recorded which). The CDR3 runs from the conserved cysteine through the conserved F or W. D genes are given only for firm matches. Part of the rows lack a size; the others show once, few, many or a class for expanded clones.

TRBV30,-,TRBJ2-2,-,CAWSRGARETGELFF,TGTGCCTGGAGTCGGGGGGCGCGGGAGACCGGGGAGCTGTTTTTT
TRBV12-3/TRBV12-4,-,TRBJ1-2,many,CASSFTGGGYTF,TGTGCCAGCAGTTTTACGGGCGGGGGCTACACCTTC
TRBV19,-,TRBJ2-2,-,CASSIEGANTGELFF,TGTGCCAGTAGTATAGAAGGAGCGAACACCGGGGAGCTGTTTTTT
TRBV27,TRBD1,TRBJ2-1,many,CASGETGGHNEQFF,TGTGCCAGCGGGGAAACAGGGGGCCACAATGAGCAGTTCTTC
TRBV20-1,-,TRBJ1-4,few,CSAGYSDATNEKLFF,TGCAGTGCTGGGTACTCGGACGCAACTAATGAAAAACTGTTTTTT
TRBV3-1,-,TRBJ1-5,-,CASSPRDNKQPQHF,TGTGCCAGCAGCCCCCGGGACAATAAACAGCCCCAGCATTTT
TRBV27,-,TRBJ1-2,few,CASRHHRDGYTF,TGTGCCAGCAGGCACCACAGGGATGGCTACACCTTC
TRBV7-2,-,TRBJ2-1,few,CASSLARGLPLNEQFF,TGTGCCAGCAGCTTAGCGCGAGGACTACCCCTCAATGAGCAGTTCTTC
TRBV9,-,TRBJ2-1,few,CASSAWTEFREQFF,TGTGCCAGCAGCGCTTGGACCGAATTCCGTGAGCAGTTCTTC
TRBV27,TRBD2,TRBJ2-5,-,CASSTGLAGGLETQYF,TGTGCCAGCAGTACCGGACTAGCGGGAGGGTTGGAGACCCAGTACTTC
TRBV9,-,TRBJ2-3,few,CASSGGGKDTQYF,TGTGCCAGCAGCGGAGGAGGGAAGGATACGCAGTATTTT
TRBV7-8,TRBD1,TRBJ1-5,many,CASGGDSPNQPQHF,TGTGCCAGCGGGGGGGACAGCCCAAATCAGCCCCAGCATTTT
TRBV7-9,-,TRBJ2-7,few,CASSLRALAGFHEQYF,TGTGCCAGCAGCTTGAGGGCCCTAGCCGGGTTCCACGAGCAGTACTTC
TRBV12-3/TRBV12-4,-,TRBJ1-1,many,CASSLTDGTTEAFF,TGTGCCAGCAGCCTGACGGACGGAACAACTGAAGCTTTCTTT
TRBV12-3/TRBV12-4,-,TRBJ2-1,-,CASSFAGYNEQFF,TGTGCCAGCAGTTTCGCCGGCTACAATGAGCAGTTCTTC
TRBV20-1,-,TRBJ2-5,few,CSAIQETQYF,TGCAGTGCTATCCAAGAGACCCAGTACTTC
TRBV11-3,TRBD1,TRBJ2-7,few,CASSPRTGDYSYEQYF,TGTGCCAGCAGCCCGCGGACAGGGGATTATTCCTACGAGCAGTACTTC
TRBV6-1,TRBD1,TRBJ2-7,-,CASNKGQGNPYEQYF,TGTGCCAGCAATAAGGGACAGGGGAATCCCTACGAGCAGTACTTC
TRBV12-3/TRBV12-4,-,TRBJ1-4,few,CASSLSPGAEKLFF,TGTGCCAGCAGTTTAAGCCCAGGTGCGGAAAAACTGTTTTTT
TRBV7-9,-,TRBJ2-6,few,CASSLLEAGANVLTF,TGTGCCAGCAGCTTACTCGAGGCTGGGGCCAACGTCCTGACTTTC
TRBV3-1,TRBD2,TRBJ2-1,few,CASSQDTAGGTYNEQFF,TGTGCCAGCAGCCAAGACACTGCGGGGGGCACCTACAATGAGCAGTTCTTC
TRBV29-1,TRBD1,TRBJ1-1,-,CSSLDGQGLGEAFF,TGCAGCAGCCTCGATGGACAGGGCCTGGGAGAAGCTTTCTTT
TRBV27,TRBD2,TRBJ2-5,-,CASSSGLAGRKETQYF,TGTGCCAGCAGTTCCGGACTAGCGGGACGTAAAGAGACCCAGTACTTC
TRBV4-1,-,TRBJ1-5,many,CASSQDPGPNQPQHF,TGCGCCAGCAGCCAAGACCCGGGGCCCAATCAGCCCCAGCATTTT
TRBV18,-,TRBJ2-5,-,CASSPRGQPPETQYF,TGTGCCAGCTCACCACGTGGACAGCCCCCGGAGACCCAGTACTTC
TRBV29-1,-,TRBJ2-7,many,CSAEVESSYEQYF,TGCAGCGCCGAGGTGGAGAGCTCCTACGAGCAGTACTTC
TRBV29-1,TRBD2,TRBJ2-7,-,CSVERGLAGVHEQYF,TGCAGCGTTGAACGGGGACTAGCGGGAGTCCACGAGCAGTACTTC
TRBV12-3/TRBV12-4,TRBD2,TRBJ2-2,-,CAFCLDLSGRYTGELFF,TGTGCCTTCTGTTTAGACCTTAGCGGGAGATATACCGGGGAGCTGTTTTTT
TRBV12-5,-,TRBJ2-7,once,CASGLHPTESSYEQYF,TGTGCTAGTGGTTTGCATCCCACGGAGAGCTCCTACGAGCAGTACTTC
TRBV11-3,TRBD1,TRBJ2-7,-,CASSFPGQGVYEQYF,TGTGCCAGCAGCTTTCCGGGACAGGGGGTCTACGAGCAGTACTTC
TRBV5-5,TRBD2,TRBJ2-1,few,CASSFPGLAAHEQFF,TGTGCCAGCAGCTTCCCGGGACTAGCGGCTCATGAGCAGTTCTTC
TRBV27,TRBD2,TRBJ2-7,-,CASSALAGGSYEQYF,TGTGCCAGCAGTGCACTAGCGGGAGGATCCTACGAGCAGTACTTC
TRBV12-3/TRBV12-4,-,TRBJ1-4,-,CASSSVSTNEKLFF,TGTGCCAGCAGTTCCGTTTCAACTAATGAAAAACTGTTTTTT
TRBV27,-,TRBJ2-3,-,CASTSGPSPTDTQYF,TGTGCCAGCACTTCGGGACCTTCCCCCACAGATACGCAGTATTTT
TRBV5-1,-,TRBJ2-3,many,CASSLEWPSDWVTDTQYF,TGCGCCAGCAGCTTGGAGTGGCCTAGCGATTGGGTGACAGATACGCAGTATTTT
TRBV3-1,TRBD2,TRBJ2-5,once,CASSQEIIQAGGPETQYF,TGTGCCAGCAGCCAAGAAATCATCCAAGCGGGAGGGCCGGAGACCCAGTACTTC
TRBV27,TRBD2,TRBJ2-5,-,CASSSGGGIETQYF,TGTGCCAGCAGTTCGGGGGGTGGGATTGAGACCCAGTACTTC
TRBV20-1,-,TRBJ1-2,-,CSARDRQDVLGYTF,TGCAGTGCTAGAGATCGTCAAGATGTTTTGGGCTACACCTTC
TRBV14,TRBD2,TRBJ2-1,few,CASSQEREEQREFMNEQFF,TGTGCCAGCAGCCAAGAGAGGGAGGAACAGCGGGAGTTCATGAATGAGCAGTTCTTC
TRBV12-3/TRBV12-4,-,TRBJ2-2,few,CASSLNLGELFF,TGTGCCAGCAGTTTAAACCTCGGGGAGCTGTTTTTT
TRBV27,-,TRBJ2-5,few,CASSPGSQETQYF,TGTGCCAGCAGTCCAGGTAGCCAAGAGACCCAGTACTTC
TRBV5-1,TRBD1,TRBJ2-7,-,CASSNGTGGGEQYF,TGCGCCAGCAGCAATGGGACAGGGGGTGGGGAGCAGTACTTC
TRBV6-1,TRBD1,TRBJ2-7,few,CASSEEQGTGPSYEQYF,TGTGCCAGCAGTGAAGAACAAGGGACAGGGCCTTCCTACGAGCAGTACTTC
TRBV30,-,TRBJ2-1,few,CAARGGYNEQFF,TGTGCCGCTCGTGGGGGATACAATGAGCAGTTCTTC
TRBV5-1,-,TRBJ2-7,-,CASSLGLTHEQYF,TGCGCCAGCAGCTTAGGACTTACCCACGAGCAGTACTTC
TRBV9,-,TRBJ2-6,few,CASSVGQNGANVLTF,TGTGCCAGCAGCGTAGGACAGAATGGGGCCAACGTCCTGACTTTC
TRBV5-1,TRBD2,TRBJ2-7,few,CASSLDPALVAGNSYEQYF,TGCGCCAGCAGCTTGGACCCAGCTTTGGTAGCGGGGAACTCCTACGAGCAGTACTTC
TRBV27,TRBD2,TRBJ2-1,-,CASSRLSGSGNEQFF,TGTGCCAGCAGCCGTCTTAGCGGGAGTGGCAATGAGCAGTTCTTC
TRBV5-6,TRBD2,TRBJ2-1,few,CASSLLTSGTYNEQFF,TGTGCCAGCAGCTTGCTGACTAGCGGGACCTACAATGAGCAGTTCTTC